Included here is one T cell receptor (beta chain) sequence, with context. What it binds is unknown. Sequencing used immunoSEQ multiplex PCR; TCRdb keeps in-frame clones, though not all of them. The table includes tens of thousands of clones, about 89% detected once. This sample is part of a study of OX40 agonist ivuxolimab in advanced cancers. In the study overall: Patients were about 83% male with ages roughly 20 to 85, mean approximately 58.

V dropped 5 bases and J dropped 10; count of bases not matched to a gene: 10. There are 13 residues in the CDR3. The germline V gene encodes CDR1 MNHEY and CDR2 SVGAGI. Sampled blood was obtained at baseline, cycle 4 day 1, and cycle 7 day 1. General study points: It was not determined which antigens were specifically recognized by the peripheral T cells that had undergone clonal expansion. At doses 0.1 to 3.0 mg/kg, CD4+ and CD8+ clones expanded.

The gene calls are TRBV6-5 and TRBJ1-1; TRBD1 matches 7 bases. The clonotype comes from an adult with an advanced solid tumor such as melanoma, head and neck, liver or kidney cancer. This specimen was CD4+ or CD8+ T cells sorted from blood, taken in a trial of the OX40 agonist ivuxolimab. CDR3 sequence (DNA): TGTGCCAGCAGTGGCCAGGGGGGGGGCAGAGCTTTCTTT. It yields the protein CASSGQGGGRAFF.